The sequence of this T cell receptor (beta chain) was determined in a study of T cell changes during pregnancy in multiple sclerosis. CDR1 and CDR2 from the germline V gene are MNHNS and SASEGT. The length of the CDR3 is 14 residues. With 5 bases removed from V and 3 bases from J, the gap between germline ends came to 11 bases. Clones were read by immunoSEQ multiplex PCR, and TCRdb kept only the in-frame ones, dropping some. The data contain approximately 58,000 clones, roughly 90% of them singletons. This clone was seen a few times. The J gene is TRBJ1-5, the V gene TRBV6-1; no definite D call. This TCR was recovered from a female donor in good health, enrolled as a control in a pregnancy study. Material: peripheral blood, obtained in the second trimester of pregnancy. CDR3 DNA: TGTGCCAGCAGTCCACAGACCTCCAATCAGCCCCAGCATTTT. Translation gives CASSPQTSNQPQHF.